These T cell receptor beta chains were read from a single sample in a study of technical replicates of blood from four donors. Using immunoSEQ multiplex PCR, the repertoire was profiled, and TCRdb retains in-frame clones only, with some absent. Seen here are approximately 92,000 clones, 95% observed once, and the top ten hold roughly 0.19%. The sequenced sample was T cells isolated from PBMCs. These TCRs come from a human donor in good health. CDR3s include the opening cysteine and the closing phenylalanine or tryptophan. The D gene is left open where the match is weak. Size is stated for part of the rows, as once, few or many counts, or as a class when the clone is expanded.

D	size	J	V	DNA	CDR3
NA	NA	TRBJ2-5	TRBV9	TGTGCCAGCAGCGTAGGAGTCGGGGCGGGGAGTCAAGAGACCCAGTACTTC	CASSVGVGAGSQETQYF
TRBD1	NA	TRBJ1-5	TRBV18	TGTGCCAGCTCACCACTCGGACAGGGCGGGAATCAGCCCCAGCATTTT	CASSPLGQGGNQPQHF
TRBD2	NA	TRBJ2-1	TRBV5-1	TGCGCCAGCGGATACGCTAGCGGGGTAGGTGAGCAGTTCTTC	CASGYASGVGEQFF
TRBD2	NA	TRBJ2-7	TRBV19	TGTGCCACTTGGACTAGCGGAGACACCTACGAGCAGTACTTC	CATWTSGDTYEQYF
NA	NA	TRBJ1-5	TRBV7-2	TGTGCCAGCAGCCGGGATCGGGAGCAGCCCCAGCATTTT	CASSRDREQPQHF
TRBD2	once	TRBJ2-2	TRBV19	TGTGCCAGTAGTGACACTAGCGGGGGGAGAGGCGGGGAGCTGTTTTTT	CASSDTSGGRGGELFF
NA	NA	TRBJ2-3	TRBV6-5	TGTGCCAGCAGTTACTCGACAGAGACCACAGATACGCAGTATTTT	CASSYSTETTDTQYF
NA	NA	TRBJ2-7	TRBV7-9	TGTGCCAGCAGCTTAAGGTCGCGGGTCTTCTACGAGCAGTACTTC	CASSLRSRVFYEQYF
TRBD1	NA	TRBJ1-2	TRBV6-5	TGTGCCAGCAGTTATTGGGACGGAGGAGGGGGCGGCTACACCTTC	CASSYWDGGGGGYTF
NA	NA	TRBJ1-1	TRBV11-2	TGTGCCAGCAGCGACACACAGGGATCGGCTGAAGCTTTCTTT	CASSDTQGSAEAFF
TRBD2	NA	TRBJ2-7	TRBV5-5	TGTGCCAGCAGCTCACGGGGGGTTAGGGACGAGCAGTACTTC	CASSSRGVRDEQYF
NA	NA	TRBJ2-7	TRBV20-1	TGCAGTGCTCACTCACAGTACGAGCAGTACTTC	CSAHSQYEQYF
NA	few	TRBJ2-7	TRBV5-5	TGTGCCAGCAGCTTGGTAAGGGGTCCCTACGAGCAGTACTTC	CASSLVRGPYEQYF
NA	once	TRBJ1-4	TRBV10-2	TGCGCCAGCAGCCAGGGACATGATGAAAAACTGTTTTTT	CASSQGHDEKLFF
TRBD2	NA	TRBJ2-5	TRBV5-4	TGTGCCAGCAGCTTGAGAAGCGGGGGAGAAGAGACCCAGTACTTC	CASSLRSGGEETQYF
TRBD2	NA	TRBJ2-7	TRBV13	TGTGCCAGCAGCTTAGGTGGGGGGACTAGCTCCTACGAGCAGTACTTC	CASSLGGGTSSYEQYF
NA	NA	TRBJ2-6	TRBV7-6	TGTGCCAGCAGCCCCACGACAGGCTCTGGGGCCAACGTCCTGACTTTC	CASSPTTGSGANVLTF
TRBD1	NA	TRBJ1-2	TRBV2	TGTGCCAGCAGTCTAGGGGACAGGGATGGCTACACCTTC	CASSLGDRDGYTF
NA	once	TRBJ2-2	TRBV5-1	TGCGCCAGCAGGGGCAGGGCGGACACCGGGGAGCTGTTTTTT	CASRGRADTGELFF
TRBD2	NA	TRBJ2-5	TRBV19	TGTGCCAGTAGTATGAGACTAGCGGGAGGGACCCAGTACTTC	CASSMRLAGGTQYF
TRBD1	NA	TRBJ2-1	TRBV15	TGTGCCACCAGCGGATTCCAGGACAGGGCTATCTACAATGAGCAGTTCTTC	CATSGFQDRAIYNEQFF
NA	NA	TRBJ2-2	TRBV7-3	TGTGCCAGCAGCTTAGGCGGGCCAAACACCGGGGAGCTGTTTTTT	CASSLGGPNTGELFF
NA	NA	TRBJ2-1	TRBV9	TGTGCCAGCAGCGTATTCCGGTTAGATTACAATGAGCAGTTCTTC	CASSVFRLDYNEQFF
TRBD1	NA	TRBJ2-7	TRBV5-4	TGTGCCAGCAGCCCCGGGACAGGTTCCTACGAGCAGTACTTC	CASSPGTGSYEQYF
NA	NA	TRBJ2-7	TRBV14	TGTGCCAGCAGCCAATACAGCTACGAGCAGTACTTC	CASSQYSYEQYF
NA	NA	TRBJ1-2	TRBV5-5	TGTGCCAGCAGCTTGGGGCCTGGTCCGGGCTATGGCTACACCTTC	CASSLGPGPGYGYTF
NA	NA	TRBJ2-7	TRBV6-1	TGTGCCAGCGCAGATCGAAGCTCCTACGAGCAGTACTTC	CASADRSSYEQYF
TRBD1	once	TRBJ1-1	TRBV2	TGTGCCAGCATCCCTTTGACAGGGGCGAACACTGAAGCTTTCTTT	CASIPLTGANTEAFF
NA	NA	TRBJ1-1	TRBV5-1	TGCGCCAGCAGTCGTGATAGTAGAGGAGCGGCTTTCTTT	CASSRDSRGAAFF
NA	NA	TRBJ1-3	TRBV5-4	TGTGCCAGCAGCTTAGACGAGGTCGGAAACACCATATATTTT	CASSLDEVGNTIYF
NA	NA	TRBJ1-2	TRBV5-4	TGTGCCAGCAGCTTGGTAGGAGATAACTATGGCTACACCTTC	CASSLVGDNYGYTF
NA	NA	TRBJ2-3	TRBV11-2	TGTGCCAGCAGCCCCTCTCGGGGGGCCCTGGCCCGGCGGGATACGCAGTATTTT	CASSPSRGALARRDTQYF
NA	NA	TRBJ1-5	TRBV6-5	TGTGCCAGCAGCAGGGTCGCCCGGGGCAATCAGCCCCAGCATTTT	CASSRVARGNQPQHF
NA	NA	TRBJ1-1	TRBV6-1	TGTGCCAGCAGTGACAGGGTACACACTGAAGCTTTCTTT	CASSDRVHTEAFF
NA	NA	TRBJ2-1	TRBV7-8	TGTGCCAGCAGCTTAGTTTTAACGCGAAACTGGGGCGATGAGCAGTTCTTC	CASSLVLTRNWGDEQFF
TRBD1	NA	TRBJ1-4	TRBV7-8	TGTGCCAGCACCCCTAAGAGGGGGCCAGTGGGAATTGAAAAACTGTTTTTT	CASTPKRGPVGIEKLFF
NA	NA	TRBJ1-2	TRBV6-5	TGTGCCAGCAGTTACTCGCATGCAGACTATGGCTACACCTTC	CASSYSHADYGYTF